This is a list of T cell receptor beta chains from one sample in a study of molecular identifiers for immune sequencing clone quantification. TCRdb recomputed calls from the PCR reads with MiXCR, one row per CDR3 protein. This table has fewer than 350,000 distinct CDR3 sequences, roughly 24% appearing once. The source material was naive CD8+ T cells from blood, with Jurkat cell RNA spiked in. The receptor source for this set is a human donor in good health. Some libraries in this study had Jurkat cell RNA spiked in. The CDR3 runs from the conserved cysteine through the conserved F or W. The order of the fields is CDR3 protein, CDR3 DNA, V gene, D gene, clone size, J gene. D genes are given only for firm matches. Expanded clones are given a class, and other clones once, few, many or no size at all.

CDR3aa: CSVEESRQETQYF
CDR3nt: TGCAGCGTTGAAGAGTCCAGACAAGAGACCCAGTACTTC
v_gene: TRBV29-1
d_gene: -
abundance: many
j_gene: TRBJ2-5

CDR3aa: CSARAWPSGREYQETQYF
CDR3nt: TGCAGTGCTAGAGCATGGCCTAGCGGGAGGGAGTACCAAGAGACCCAGTACTTC
v_gene: TRBV20-1
d_gene: TRBD2
abundance: few
j_gene: TRBJ2-5

CDR3aa: CASSSEDRGTDTQYF
CDR3nt: TGTGCCAGTAGTTCTGAGGACAGGGGAACAGATACGCAGTATTTT
v_gene: TRBV19
d_gene: TRBD1
abundance: -
j_gene: TRBJ2-3

CDR3aa: CASGYRTGASSYEQYF
CDR3nt: TGTGCCAGCGGTTACCGGACAGGGGCGAGCTCCTACGAGCAGTACTTC
v_gene: TRBV6-5
d_gene: TRBD1
abundance: -
j_gene: TRBJ2-7

CDR3aa: CSARESSGGSTSTDTQYF
CDR3nt: TGCAGTGCTAGAGAAAGTAGCGGGGGGTCCACTAGCACAGATACGCAGTATTTT
v_gene: TRBV20-1
d_gene: TRBD2
abundance: -
j_gene: TRBJ2-3

CDR3aa: CASSYSSRTGGPETQYF
CDR3nt: TGTGCCAGCAGTTACTCCTCGAGGACGGGAGGGCCGGAGACCCAGTACTTC
v_gene: TRBV6-2/TRBV6-3
d_gene: TRBD2
abundance: many
j_gene: TRBJ2-5

CDR3aa: CSARDRGDEQYF
CDR3nt: TGCAGTGCTAGAGATCGGGGTGACGAGCAGTACTTC
v_gene: TRBV20-1
d_gene: -
abundance: many
j_gene: TRBJ2-7

CDR3aa: CASSPGQMKHNKQFF
CDR3nt: TGTGCCAGCTCACCCGGGCAGATGAAACACAATAAGCAGTTCTTC
v_gene: TRBV18
d_gene: -
abundance: -
j_gene: TRBJ2-1

CDR3aa: CASSFFGGQPQHF
CDR3nt: TGTGCCAGCAGTTTTTTCGGTGGTCAGCCCCAGCATTTT
v_gene: TRBV27
d_gene: -
abundance: few
j_gene: TRBJ1-5

CDR3aa: CASSQEGPETDSYEQYF
CDR3nt: TGCGCCAGCAGCCAAGAGGGACCGGAAACCGACTCCTACGAGCAGTACTTC
v_gene: TRBV4-1
d_gene: -
abundance: many
j_gene: TRBJ2-7

CDR3aa: CASSQWSGRREETQYF
CDR3nt: TGTGCCAGCAGCCAGTGGAGCGGGAGGAGAGAAGAGACCCAGTACTTC
v_gene: TRBV3-1
d_gene: TRBD2
abundance: many
j_gene: TRBJ2-5

CDR3aa: CSARGGTASYEQYF
CDR3nt: TGCAGTGCTAGAGGGGGAACGGCCTCCTACGAGCAGTACTTC
v_gene: TRBV20-1
d_gene: -
abundance: few
j_gene: TRBJ2-7

CDR3aa: CAWSPFWTNVNTEAFF
CDR3nt: TGTGCCTGGAGTCCCTTTTGGACAAACGTGAACACTGAAGCTTTCTTT
v_gene: TRBV30
d_gene: -
abundance: -
j_gene: TRBJ1-1

CDR3aa: CASILGLSTDTQYF
CDR3nt: TGTGCCAGCATTCTCGGACTGAGCACAGATACGCAGTATTTT
v_gene: TRBV6-1
d_gene: -
abundance: few
j_gene: TRBJ2-3

CDR3aa: CASSNRDTYTGELFF
CDR3nt: TGTGCCAGCAGCAACCGGGACACCTACACCGGGGAGCTGTTTTTT
v_gene: TRBV25-1
d_gene: -
abundance: -
j_gene: TRBJ2-2

CDR3aa: CASSSGPTLHAFF
CDR3nt: TGTGCCAGCAGCTCAGGCCCTACTCTACATGCTTTCTTT
v_gene: TRBV27
d_gene: -
abundance: many
j_gene: TRBJ1-1

CDR3aa: CAWSFTSVGEQFF
CDR3nt: TGTGCCTGGAGTTTTACTAGCGTAGGTGAGCAGTTCTTC
v_gene: TRBV30
d_gene: TRBD2
abundance: many
j_gene: TRBJ2-1

CDR3aa: CASGDWNEQYF
CDR3nt: TGCGCCAGCGGCGACTGGAACGAGCAGTACTTC
v_gene: TRBV10-1
d_gene: -
abundance: many
j_gene: TRBJ2-7

CDR3aa: CASSINQDYGYTF
CDR3nt: TGTGCCAGTAGTATTAACCAGGACTATGGCTACACCTTC
v_gene: TRBV19
d_gene: -
abundance: few
j_gene: TRBJ1-2

CDR3aa: CASSGMDPALSYTF
CDR3nt: TGTGCCAGTAGTGGAATGGACCCGGCCTTAAGCTACACCTTC
v_gene: TRBV19
d_gene: -
abundance: -
j_gene: TRBJ1-2

CDR3aa: CASPRQGRSEAFF
CDR3nt: TGTGCCAGCCCGAGACAGGGACGCAGTGAAGCTTTCTTT
v_gene: TRBV25-1
d_gene: TRBD1
abundance: many
j_gene: TRBJ1-1

CDR3aa: CSVEDQGATEAFF
CDR3nt: TGCAGCGTTGAAGATCAGGGGGCGACTGAAGCTTTCTTT
v_gene: TRBV29-1
d_gene: TRBD1
abundance: many
j_gene: TRBJ1-1

CDR3aa: CASSPSTGGNQPQHF
CDR3nt: TGTGCCAGCAGCCCAAGCACAGGGGGCAATCAGCCCCAGCATTTT
v_gene: TRBV7-2
d_gene: TRBD1
abundance: many
j_gene: TRBJ1-5

CDR3aa: CASSPKGTDQPGTEAFF
CDR3nt: TGTGCCAGCAGCCCAAAGGGGACAGACCAACCGGGCACTGAAGCTTTCTTT
v_gene: TRBV11-3
d_gene: TRBD1
abundance: few
j_gene: TRBJ1-1

CDR3aa: CASSLDSYGYTF
CDR3nt: TGCGCCAGCAGCTTGGATTCCTATGGCTACACCTTC
v_gene: TRBV5-1
d_gene: -
abundance: many
j_gene: TRBJ1-2

CDR3aa: CASSLVASGNTDTQYF
CDR3nt: TGTGCCAGCAGTTTGGTGGCTAGCGGAAACACAGATACGCAGTATTTT
v_gene: TRBV27
d_gene: TRBD2
abundance: few
j_gene: TRBJ2-3